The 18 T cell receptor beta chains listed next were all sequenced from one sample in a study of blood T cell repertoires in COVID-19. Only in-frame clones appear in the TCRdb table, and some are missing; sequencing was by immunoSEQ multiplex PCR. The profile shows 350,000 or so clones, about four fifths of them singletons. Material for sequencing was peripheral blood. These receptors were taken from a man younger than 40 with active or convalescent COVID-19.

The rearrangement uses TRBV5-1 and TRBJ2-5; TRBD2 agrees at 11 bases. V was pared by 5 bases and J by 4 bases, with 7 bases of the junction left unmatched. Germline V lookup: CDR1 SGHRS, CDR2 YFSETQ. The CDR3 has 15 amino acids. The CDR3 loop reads CASRQSGTSGETQYF. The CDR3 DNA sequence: TGCGCCAGCAGACAATCCGGGACTAGCGGAGAGACCCAGTACTTC. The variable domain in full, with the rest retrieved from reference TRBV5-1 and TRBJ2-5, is KAGVTQTPRYLIKTRGQQVTLSCSPISGHRSVSWYQQTPGQGLQFLFEYFSETQRNKGNFPGRFSGRQFSNSRSEMNVSTLELGDSALYLCASRQSGTSGETQYFGPGTRLLVL.

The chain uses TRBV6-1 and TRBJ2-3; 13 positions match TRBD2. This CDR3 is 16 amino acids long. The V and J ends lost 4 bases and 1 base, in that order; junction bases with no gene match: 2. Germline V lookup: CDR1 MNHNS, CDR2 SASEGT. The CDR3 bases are TGTGCCAGCAGTGGCGGACTAGCGGGGGGCACAGATACGCAGTATTTT. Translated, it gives CASSGGLAGGTDTQYF.

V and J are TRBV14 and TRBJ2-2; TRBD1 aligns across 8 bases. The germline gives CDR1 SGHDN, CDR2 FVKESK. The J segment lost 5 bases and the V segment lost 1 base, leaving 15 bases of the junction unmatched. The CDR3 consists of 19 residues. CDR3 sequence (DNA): TGTGCCAGCAGCCAAGTCTTACTAAGGGGACAGGCGATAACCGGGGAGCTGTTTTTT. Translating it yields CASSQVLLRGQAITGELFF.

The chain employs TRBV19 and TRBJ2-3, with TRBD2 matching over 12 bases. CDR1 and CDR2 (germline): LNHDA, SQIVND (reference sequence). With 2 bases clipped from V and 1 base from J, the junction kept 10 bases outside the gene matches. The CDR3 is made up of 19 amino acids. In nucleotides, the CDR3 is TGTGCCAGTAGTATAAAAAGCCTAGCGGGGGGGTCGGGCACAGATACGCAGTATTTT. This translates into CASSIKSLAGGSGTDTQYF.

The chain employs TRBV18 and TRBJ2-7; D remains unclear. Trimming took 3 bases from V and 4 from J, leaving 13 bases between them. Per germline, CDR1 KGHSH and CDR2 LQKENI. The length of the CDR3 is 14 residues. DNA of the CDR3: TGTGCCAGCTCACCGGTGGCAGTGCTGTACGAGCAGTACTTC. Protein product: CASSPVAVLYEQYF.

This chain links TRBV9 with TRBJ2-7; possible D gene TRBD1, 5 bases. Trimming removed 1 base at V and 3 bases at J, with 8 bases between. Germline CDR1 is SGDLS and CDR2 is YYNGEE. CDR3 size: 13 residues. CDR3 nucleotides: TGTGCCAGCAGCGTACAGCAGGGCTACGAGCAGTACTTC. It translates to CASSVQQGYEQYF.

The CDR3 reads CATSRGGDRAYGYTF. The CDR3 DNA is TGTGCCACCAGCAGAGGGGGGGACAGGGCCTATGGCTACACCTTC. The chain uses TRBV15 and TRBJ1-2; 9 bases match TRBD1. In germline, CDR1 is LNHNV, CDR2 YYDKDF (reference sequence). The V segment lost 1 base and the J segment 4 bases; nucleotides outside the gene matches: 4. The CDR3 runs 15 residues.

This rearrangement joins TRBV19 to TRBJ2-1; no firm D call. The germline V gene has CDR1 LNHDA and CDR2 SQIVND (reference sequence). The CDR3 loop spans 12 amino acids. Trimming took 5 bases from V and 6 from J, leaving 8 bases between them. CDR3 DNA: TGTGCCAGTAGTCGCGTAACCAATGAGCAGTTCTTC. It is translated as CASSRVTNEQFF. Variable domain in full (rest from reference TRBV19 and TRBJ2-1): DGGITQSPKYLFRKEGQNVTLSCEQNLNHDAMYWYRQDPGQGLRLIYYSQIVNDFQKGDIAEGYSVSREKKESFPLTVTSAQKNPTAFYLCASSRVTNEQFFGPGTRLTVL.

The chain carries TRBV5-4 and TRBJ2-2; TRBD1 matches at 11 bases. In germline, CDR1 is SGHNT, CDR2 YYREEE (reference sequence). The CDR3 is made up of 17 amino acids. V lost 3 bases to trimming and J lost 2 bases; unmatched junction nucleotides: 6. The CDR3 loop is CASSWDGTGGNTGELFF. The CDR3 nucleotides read TGTGCCAGCAGCTGGGACGGGACAGGGGGTAACACCGGGGAGCTGTTTTTT.

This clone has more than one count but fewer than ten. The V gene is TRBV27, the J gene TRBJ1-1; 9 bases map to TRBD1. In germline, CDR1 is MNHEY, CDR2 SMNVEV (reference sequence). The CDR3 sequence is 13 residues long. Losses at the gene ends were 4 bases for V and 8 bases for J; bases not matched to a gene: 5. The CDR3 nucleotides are TGTGCCAGCAGTTCGACAGGGGGTAAAGAAGCTTTCTTT. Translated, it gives CASSSTGGKEAFF.

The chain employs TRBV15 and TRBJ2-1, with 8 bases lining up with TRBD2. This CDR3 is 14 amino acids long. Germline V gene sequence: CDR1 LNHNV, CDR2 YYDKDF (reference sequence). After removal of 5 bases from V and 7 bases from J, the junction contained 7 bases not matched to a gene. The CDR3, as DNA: TGTGCCACCAGCGATTTTGGCGGGGGGAATGAGCAGTTCTTC. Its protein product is CATSDFGGGNEQFF.

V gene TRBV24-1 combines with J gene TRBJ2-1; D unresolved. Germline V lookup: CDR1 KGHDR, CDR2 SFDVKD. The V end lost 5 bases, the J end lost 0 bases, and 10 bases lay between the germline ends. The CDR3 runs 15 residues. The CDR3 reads CATSGLLSSYNEQFF. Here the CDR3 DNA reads TGTGCCACCAGTGGACTCCTGAGCTCCTACAATGAGCAGTTCTTC.

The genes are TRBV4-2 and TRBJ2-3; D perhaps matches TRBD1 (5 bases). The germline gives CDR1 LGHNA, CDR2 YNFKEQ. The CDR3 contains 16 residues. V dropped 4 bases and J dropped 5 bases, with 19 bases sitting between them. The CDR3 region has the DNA TGTGCCAGCAGCCCAACCGCGCAGGGATTCCGAGATACGCAGTATTTT. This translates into CASSPTAQGFRDTQYF.

The CDR3 loop is CASSVTSGSETQYF. DNA of the CDR3: TGTGCTTCCTCGGTGACTAGCGGGAGTGAGACCCAGTACTTC. V and J are TRBV19 and TRBJ2-5, with 12 bases that match TRBD2. The CDR3 covers 14 residues. Per germline, CDR1 LNHDA and CDR2 SQIVND (reference sequence).

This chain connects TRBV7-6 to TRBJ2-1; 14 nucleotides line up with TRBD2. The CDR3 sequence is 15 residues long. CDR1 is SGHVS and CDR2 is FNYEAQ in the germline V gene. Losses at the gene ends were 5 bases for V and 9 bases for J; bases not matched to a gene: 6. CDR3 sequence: CASSMTSGRALEQFF. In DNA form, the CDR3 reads TGTGCCAGCAGCATGACTAGCGGGAGGGCCCTTGAGCAGTTCTTC.

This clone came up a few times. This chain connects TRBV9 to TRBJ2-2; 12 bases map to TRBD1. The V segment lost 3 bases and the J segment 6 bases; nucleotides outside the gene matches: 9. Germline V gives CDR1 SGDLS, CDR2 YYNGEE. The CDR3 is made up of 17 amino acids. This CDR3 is CASSARSGTGGAGELFF. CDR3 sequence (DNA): TGTGCCAGCAGCGCCCGATCTGGGACAGGGGGCGCCGGGGAGCTGTTTTTT. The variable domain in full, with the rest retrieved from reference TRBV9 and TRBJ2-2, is DSGVTQTPKHLITATGQRVTLRCSPRSGDLSVYWYQQSLDQGLQFLIQYYNGEERAKGNILERFSAQQFPDLHSELNLSSLELGDSALYFCASSARSGTGGAGELFFGEGSRLTVL.

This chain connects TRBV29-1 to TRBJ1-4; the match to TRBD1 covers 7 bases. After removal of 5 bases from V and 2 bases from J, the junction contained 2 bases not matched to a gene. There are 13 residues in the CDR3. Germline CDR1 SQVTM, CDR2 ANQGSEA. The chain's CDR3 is CSVTGVTNEKLFF. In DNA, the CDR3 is TGCAGCGTTACAGGGGTGACTAATGAAAAACTGTTTTTT.

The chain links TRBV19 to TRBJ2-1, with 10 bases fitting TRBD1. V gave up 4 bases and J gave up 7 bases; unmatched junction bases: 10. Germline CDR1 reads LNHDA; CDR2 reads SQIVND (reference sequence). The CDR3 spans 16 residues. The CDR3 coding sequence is TGTGCCAGTAGTAGGGGCCCGGGACAGGGGCGAAATGAGCAGTTCTTC. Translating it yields CASSRGPGQGRNEQFF. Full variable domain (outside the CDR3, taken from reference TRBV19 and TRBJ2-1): DGGITQSPKYLFRKEGQNVTLSCEQNLNHDAMYWYRQDPGQGLRLIYYSQIVNDFQKGDIAEGYSVSREKKESFPLTVTSAQKNPTAFYLCASSRGPGQGRNEQFFGPGTRLTVL.